Reported below is one T cell receptor (beta chain). The antigen remains unidentified. The CDR3 is 13 residues long. CDR1 SGHTA and CDR2 FQGNSA come from the germline V gene. Trimming cost V 3 bases and J 7 bases, with 12 bases left between them. This entry is derived from a study of T cells in localized non-small cell lung cancer. General observations from the study: Because only a single region of the tumor was sequenced, heterogeneity remains possible. Adjacent uninvolved lung tissue had the highest T cell clonality, exceeding tumor.

Profiling relied on immunoSEQ multiplex PCR, and the TCRdb table lists in-frame clones only, not all of them. Counted here are over 25,000 clones, less than 95% occurring once; the ten biggest clones make up about 1%. This chain uses TRBV7-2 with TRBJ1-1; possible D gene TRBD1, 6 bases. The TCR sequence derives from a woman aged 40 to 75 with stage I lung adenocarcinoma. The sample consisted of peripheral blood, taken before any cancer treatment. The CDR3 loop is CASSFDRTGEAFF. The CDR3 nucleotides are TGTGCCAGCAGCTTTGACAGGACGGGTGAAGCTTTCTTT. The variable domain in full, completed from reference TRBV7-2 and TRBJ1-1, reads GAGVSQSPSNKVTEKGKDVELRCDPISGHTALYWYRQSLGQGLEFLIYFQGNSAPDKSGLPSDRFSAERTGGSVSTLTIQRTQQEDSAVYLCASSFDRTGEAFFGQGTRLTVV.